This T cell receptor (beta chain) came from a study of graft-versus-host responses after intestinal transplantation. Profiling relied on immunoSEQ multiplex PCR, and the TCRdb table lists in-frame clones only, not all of them. The sample has about 110,000 clones; about 87% are singletons. Study findings and constraints: GvH clones detected in recipient marrow included some appearing first in ileum or blood. High graft-versus-host to host-versus-graft clonal ratios were seen in allografts of patients with graft-donor T cell macrochimerism. The highest levels of circulating GvH clones went along with early declines in HvG clones after transplant.

Trimming stripped 1 base from V and 8 bases from J, with 12 bases between. The CDR3 contains 13 residues. The germline V gene encodes CDR1 SGHRS and CDR2 YFSETQ. Points on this clone: The antigen is undetermined.

V usage is TRBV5-1 and J usage is TRBJ1-2, with D perhaps TRBD1 (5 bases). This material consisted of unstimulated CD4+ T cells sorted from spleen or lymph node cells, taken before transplant. The sequence was collected from a human donor who was the organ donor for an intestinal transplant. CDR3 in DNA: TGCGCCAGCAGCTTGCGGCAGGGAGACGGCTACACCTTC. Its translation: CASSLRQGDGYTF.